This TCR beta chain emerged from a study of CD8+CD57+ T cells in acquired aplastic anemia. Study-level information: Isolated CD4+ and CD8+ cells, once sorted, yielded DNA averaging around 2.9 ug. Overall study findings and caveats: Patients and controls shared under 35 CD8+ CDR3 sequences, highly expressed in patients.

This clonotype was recorded a few times. Its antigen remains unidentified. Profiles of TCR beta VDJ and CDR3 were generated from a genomic DNA template. From the reads, TCRdb called clonotypes with MiXCR, one entry per CDR3 protein. The data contain a few hundred thousand distinct CDR3 sequences, around 60% of them singletons. Deletions cut 2 bases from V and 5 bases from J, with 12 bases between. Germline lookup yields CDR1 SGHTA and CDR2 FQGTGA. The CDR3 is 14 residues long. The source of this sequence is a human donor in good health. This chain uses TRBV7-3 with TRBJ1-1, with D possibly TRBD1 on 5 matching bases. The sequenced material came from sorted CD4+, CD8+, or CD8+CD57+ T cells (not recorded which) from PBMCs. The CDR3 region is CASSLDTGGTEAFF. CDR3 in DNA: TGTGCCAGCAGCTTAGATACAGGCGGGACTGAAGCTTTCTTT.